The rows below give T cell receptor beta chains drawn from one sample of a study of T cell repertoires in cytomegalovirus infection. TCRdb reanalysed the reads using MiXCR and keeps one entry per CDR3 protein. The sample records fewer than 250,000 distinct CDR3 sequences, over 9% being singletons. The sequenced material came from PBMCs. All receptors derive from a human donor in good health (CMV status not recorded). Some clones in this sample may be carry-over from other donors' samples. Both conserved end residues are part of each CDR3. D genes are given only for firm matches. The size entry is marked missing in some rows and otherwise reads once, few, many or a size class.

DNA	CDR3	D	size	V	J
TGCAGCGTTGCCGCCGGACCCTACGAGCAGTACTTC	CSVAAGPYEQYF	NA	NA	TRBV29-1	TRBJ2-7
TGTGCCAGTAGTCCACTTCAGGACAGGGGTGGTGAGCAGTTCTTC	CASSPLQDRGGEQFF	TRBD1	many	TRBV19	TRBJ2-1
TGTGCCAGCAGCTTAGAGGGCAGGGGCTGGGATGAGCAGTTCTTC	CASSLEGRGWDEQFF	NA	many	TRBV7-2	TRBJ2-1
TGTGCCAGCAGCTCTGAACTGGGACAGGGGCAGGAGACCCAGTACTTC	CASSSELGQGQETQYF	TRBD1	many	TRBV7-9	TRBJ2-5
TGTGCCAGCAGCTTTCCTTCGCGGGGGTTGACCTATGGCTACACCTTC	CASSFPSRGLTYGYTF	NA	many	TRBV7-2	TRBJ1-2
TGTGCCAGCAGTGGACAGGGGGTCTCCTACGAGCAGTACTTC	CASSGQGVSYEQYF	TRBD1	many	TRBV12-3/TRBV12-4	TRBJ2-7
TGTGCCAGCAGTTACGAGGGACTAGCTCGTACAGATACGCAGTATTTT	CASSYEGLARTDTQYF	TRBD2	many	TRBV6-2/TRBV6-3	TRBJ2-3
TGTGCCAGCAGCTCTACTGGTAGGGGTGGAAACACCATATATTTT	CASSSTGRGGNTIYF	NA	many	TRBV7-2	TRBJ1-3
TGTGCCAGCAGCGCGACGGGACAGGGACAACAGCCCCAGCATTTT	CASSATGQGQQPQHF	TRBD1	many	TRBV5-5	TRBJ1-5
TGTGCCAGCAGTATAGCGGGACTCTCCTACAATGAGCAGTTCTTC	CASSIAGLSYNEQFF	TRBD2	many	TRBV7-8	TRBJ2-1
TGTGCCAGCAGCCAAGAGTTAAGGGATACTCAGCCCCAGCATTTT	CASSQELRDTQPQHF	NA	NA	TRBV14	TRBJ1-5
TGCAGTGCTAGAGGAGGCCCGGGACTAGCGGGGGTCGAGCAGTACTTC	CSARGGPGLAGVEQYF	TRBD2	NA	TRBV20-1	TRBJ2-7
TGTGCCAGCAGCCAAGTTTTGGGTCGGGGGTTGAAGGCTGAAGCTTTCTTT	CASSQVLGRGLKAEAFF	NA	few	TRBV14	TRBJ1-1
TGTGCCATCAGTTGGAAGAACACTGAAGCTTTCTTT	CAISWKNTEAFF	NA	NA	TRBV10-3	TRBJ1-1
TGCGCCAGCAGCCTGACTAGCGGGATAACCCAGTACTTC	CASSLTSGITQYF	TRBD2	NA	TRBV5-1	TRBJ2-5
TGTGCCAGCAGCCCAACTGCAGTTTCCGCAGATACGCAGTATTTT	CASSPTAVSADTQYF	NA	many	TRBV7-2	TRBJ2-3
TGTGCCATCAGTGAGACTACAGGGGAGGAGCAGTACTTC	CAISETTGEEQYF	TRBD1	few	TRBV10-3	TRBJ2-7
TGCAGCGTTGCCCTATACACCGTGCAAGAGACCCAGTACTTC	CSVALYTVQETQYF	NA	many	TRBV29-1	TRBJ2-5
TGTGCCAGCGGAGGACAGGGGGAATTTCAGCCCCAGCATTTT	CASGGQGEFQPQHF	TRBD1	many	TRBV28	TRBJ1-5
TGTGCCAGCAGCTCCTGGACTAGCCCTAGCGATACGCAGTATTTT	CASSSWTSPSDTQYF	TRBD2	many	TRBV7-2	TRBJ2-3
TGCGCCAGCAGCTTGACCGGGCAGGGGCACACCGGGGAGCTGTTTTTT	CASSLTGQGHTGELFF	NA	many	TRBV5-1	TRBJ2-2
TGTGCCAGCAGTCCCCAGACCAACTATGGCTACACCTTC	CASSPQTNYGYTF	NA	few	TRBV3-1	TRBJ1-2
TGTGCCAGCATCAAAGGGGGGACCAAAAACATTCAGTACTTC	CASIKGGTKNIQYF	NA	many	TRBV7-2	TRBJ2-4
TGCGCCAGCAGCTTGGGACAGGGACCCACTGAAGCTTTCTTT	CASSLGQGPTEAFF	TRBD1	many	TRBV5-1	TRBJ1-1
TGTGCCAGCAGCCAAGTAACGGGACTGACCTACGAGCAGTACTTC	CASSQVTGLTYEQYF	NA	NA	TRBV4-2	TRBJ2-7
TGCAGTGCTCCCCAAGGGGGGGGGAACTATGGCTACACCTTC	CSAPQGGGNYGYTF	NA	few	TRBV20-1	TRBJ1-2
TGTGCCAGCAGCCAAGAGAACCCACCCCGGACCCCGGCGGGTGAAAAACTGTTTTTT	CASSQENPPRTPAGEKLFF	NA	many	TRBV3-1	TRBJ1-4
TGTGCCAGCAGTGCCGGGCCCTTTGGCTACACCTTC	CASSAGPFGYTF	NA	many	TRBV12-3/TRBV12-4	TRBJ1-2
TGCAGTGCTAGACACGGTGGCTCTGGAAACACCATATATTTT	CSARHGGSGNTIYF	NA	many	TRBV20-1	TRBJ1-3